A single sample gave rise to the 18 T cell receptor beta chains below, sequenced in a study of CD8 T cells in ankylosing spondylitis (dated by TCRdb to 2016 to 2017). Libraries came from 5' RACE. Instrument on record: Illumina HiSeq 2500. TCRdb trimmed the raw reads at Q25, called clones with MiXCR and kept productive beta chains. Identical CDR3 proteins give one entry, which carries the most common genes and DNA. The table for this sample lists 250,000 to 350,000 distinct CDR3 sequences; about 20% of them were counted only once. The ten largest account for about 8.2% of the sample. The sequencing sample was made of blood, either unsorted or a sorted T cell fraction (not recorded which). The receptor set was obtained from a male donor with ankylosing spondylitis or in good health (not recorded which).

This clonotype was counted between two and nine times. The chain links TRBV20-1 to TRBJ2-1; TRBD2 agrees at 10 bases. Germline lookup yields CDR1 DFQATT and CDR2 SNEGSKA (reference sequence). With V trimmed by 5 bases and J by 2 bases, 6 bases remained unmatched. The CDR3 consists of 15 residues. CDR3 protein: CSASSGTSAYNEQFF. The DNA for the CDR3 is TGCAGTGCTTCCTCCGGGACTAGCGCCTACAATGAGCAGTTCTTC.

The chain recombines TRBV20-1 with TRBJ2-7, with 7 bases identical to TRBD1. CDR3 size: 14 residues. Trimming cost V 5 bases and J 2 bases; bases outside gene matches: 9. Germline CDR1 and CDR2: DFQATT and SNEGSKA (reference sequence). This CDR3 reads CSAPGTVVPYEQYV. CDR3 nucleotides: TGCAGTGCTCCCGGGACAGTGGTCCCCTACGAGCAGTACGTC.

Here the CDR3 DNA reads TGTGCCACCATGGGGCCCGGGACAGGGACAGAAGCTTTCTTT. Translated: CATMGPGTGTEAFF. The chain carries TRBV24-1 and TRBJ1-1; 9 nucleotides match TRBD1. The V gene end was trimmed by 8 bases and the J gene end by 8 bases; junction bases not matched to a gene: 11. From germline, CDR1 is KGHDR and CDR2 SFDVKD. This CDR3 comprises 14 residues.

This chain links TRBV5-1 with TRBJ2-5; the D is unclear. CDR1 SGHRS and CDR2 YFSETQ come from the germline V gene. V lost 5 bases and J lost 5, with 10 bases in between. The CDR3 is made up of 12 amino acids. The CDR3 loop is CASSTTGETQYF. The DNA of the CDR3 is TGCGCCAGCAGTACCACGGGCGAGACCCAGTACTTC.

This sequence joins TRBV5-5 and TRBJ1-4, with TRBD1 identical over 9 bases. Trimming took 0 bases from V and 13 from J; bases not matched to a gene: 4. The germline V gene encodes CDR1 SGHKS and CDR2 YYEKEE (reference sequence). CDR3 length: 13 amino acids. Here the CDR3 DNA reads TGTGCCAGCAGCTTGGGTTCGACAGGGGGACTGTTTTTT. Its protein product is CASSLGSTGGLFF.

The chain has TRBV3-1 and TRBJ2-3; no definite D call. Germline values: CDR1 LGHDT, CDR2 YNNKEL (reference sequence). The CDR3 runs 13 residues. V gave up 4 bases and J gave up 4 bases, with 9 bases separating them. In DNA form, the CDR3 reads TGTGCCAGCAGCCCAGGAGCCCCAGATACGCAGTATTTT. The encoded protein is CASSPGAPDTQYF.

The DNA of the CDR3 is TGTGCCAGCGCTGAGTCCGCTAAACAAGAGACCCAGTACTTC. Translating gives CASAESAKQETQYF. This chain uses TRBV12-3 or TRBV12-4 with TRBJ2-5; D is undetermined. The CDR3 sequence is 14 residues long. The V and J ends lost 8 bases and 2 bases respectively, with 15 bases between them.

This clonotype was seen only a few times. The chain uses TRBV5-1 and TRBJ1-2; D is ambiguous. Deletions cut 3 bases from V and 4 bases from J, with 19 bases between. This CDR3 comprises 16 residues. Germline CDR1 and CDR2: SGHRS and YFSETQ. The CDR3 loop reads CASSSAPYAIGYGYTF. The CDR3 DNA reads TGCGCCAGCAGCTCAGCACCGTATGCTATAGGCTATGGCTACACCTTC.

The table lists this clonotype with a few counts. The chain is built from TRBV12-3 or TRBV12-4 and TRBJ1-2, with 9 bases identical to TRBD1. Germline trimming cut 4 bases from V and 4 bases from J; bases unmatched to any gene: 4. The CDR3 sequence is 14 residues long. Written as DNA, the CDR3 is TGTGCCAGCAGTTCGGACAGGGGCGGCTATGGCTACACCTTC. Amino acids: CASSSDRGGYGYTF.

The rearrangement uses TRBV6-2 or TRBV6-3 and TRBJ2-6; D gene uncertain. Germline V CDR1 and CDR2: MNHEY, SVGEGT. V lost 2 bases and J 0 bases, leaving 2 bases between the germline ends. The CDR3 covers 14 residues. CDR3 DNA sequence: TGTGCCAGCAGTTACAGCTCTGGGGCCAACGTCCTGACTTTC. This gives the protein CASSYSSGANVLTF.

This chain links TRBV4-1 with TRBJ2-3; 8 bases align to TRBD2. The CDR3 runs 18 residues. Unmatched junction bases numbered 15, after V lost 3 bases and J lost 4 bases. From germline, CDR1 is MGHRA and CDR2 YSYEKL. CDR3 bases: TGCGCCAGCAGCCAGGATTACCCGGGACTAGGGTCTGCAGATACGCAGTATTTT. The encoded protein is CASSQDYPGLGSADTQYF.

In this sample, this clonotype turned up many times. The chain is built from TRBV4-2 and TRBJ1-2, with D possibly being TRBD1 (5 bases). V was pared by 4 bases and J by 3 bases, with 9 bases between. CDR1 is LGHNA, CDR2 YNFKEQ, per germline. The CDR3 is 13 amino acids. CDR3 sequence (DNA): TGTGCCAGCAGCCCGACAGCTTACTATGGCTACACCTTC. Its translation is CASSPTAYYGYTF.

This clonotype has a handful of counts. The J gene is TRBJ2-1, the V gene TRBV5-1, with 9 positions matching TRBD2. Germline V gene lookup returns CDR1 SGHRS and CDR2 YFSETQ. Trimming removed 1 base from V and 5 bases from J; junction bases left unmatched: 4. The CDR3 totals 15 residues. CDR3 DNA: TGCGCCAGCAGCTTGAGGCTAGCGGGGAACAATGAGCAGTTCTTC. Its protein product is CASSLRLAGNNEQFF.

CDR3 amino acids: CASSDKSGRGAGELFF. The CDR3 nucleotides are TGTGCCAGCAGCGACAAAAGCGGGCGAGGAGCCGGGGAGCTGTTTTTT. The chain links TRBV3-1 to TRBJ2-2; TRBD2 might be the D (6 bases). Germline V gene data show CDR1 as LGHDT and CDR2 as YNNKEL (reference sequence). The CDR3 runs to 16 residues. Trimming shortened V by 5 bases and J by 6 bases, and 19 bases separated the two germline ends.

The genes are TRBV3-1 and TRBJ2-1; 12 bases line up with TRBD2. CDR3 size: 14 residues. V trimming: 4 bases; J trimming: 9 bases; junction bases outside the gene matches: 4. Germline V gene data show CDR1 as LGHDT and CDR2 as YNNKEL (reference sequence). The CDR3 sequence is CASSLPSGGAEQFF. CDR3 in DNA: TGTGCCAGCAGCCTTCCTAGCGGGGGGGCTGAGCAGTTCTTC.

This clonotype turned up a few times. The chain is built from TRBV15 and TRBJ1-4; D perhaps matches TRBD1 (5 bases). The germline V gene encodes CDR1 LNHNV and CDR2 YYDKDF (reference sequence). The CDR3 covers 17 residues. The V end lost 0 bases, the J end lost 5 bases, and 16 bases lay between the germline ends. In DNA, the CDR3 is TGTGCCACCAGCAGAGACGGATTTAGGGGACGGAATGAAAAACTGTTTTTT. This gives the protein CATSRDGFRGRNEKLFF.

The CDR3 region has the DNA TGTGCCAGCAGCTTAGTTCGCGATGGCTACACCTTC. As protein: CASSLVRDGYTF. This chain uses TRBV13 with TRBJ1-2; no reliable D call. In germline, CDR1 is PRHDT, CDR2 FYEKMQ (reference sequence). Trimming pared 1 base from V and 6 bases from J, leaving 6 bases between. The CDR3 is 12 residues long. Based on the CDR3 plus reference TRBV13 and TRBJ1-2, the full variable domain is AAGVIQSPRHLIKEKRETATLKCYPIPRHDTVYWYQQGPGQDPQFLISFYEKMQSDKGSIPDRFSAQQFSDYHSELNMSSLELGDSALYFCASSLVRDGYTFGSGTRLTVV.

This clonotype came up a few times. The chain carries TRBV24-1 and TRBJ1-6; no clear D gene. From germline, CDR1 is KGHDR and CDR2 SFDVKD. CDR3 length: 11 residues. V was pared by 12 bases and J by 10 bases, with 12 bases between. The CDR3 DNA follows: TGTGCCTCCTCGTGGTACTCACCCCTCCACTTT. It yields the protein CASSWYSPLHF.